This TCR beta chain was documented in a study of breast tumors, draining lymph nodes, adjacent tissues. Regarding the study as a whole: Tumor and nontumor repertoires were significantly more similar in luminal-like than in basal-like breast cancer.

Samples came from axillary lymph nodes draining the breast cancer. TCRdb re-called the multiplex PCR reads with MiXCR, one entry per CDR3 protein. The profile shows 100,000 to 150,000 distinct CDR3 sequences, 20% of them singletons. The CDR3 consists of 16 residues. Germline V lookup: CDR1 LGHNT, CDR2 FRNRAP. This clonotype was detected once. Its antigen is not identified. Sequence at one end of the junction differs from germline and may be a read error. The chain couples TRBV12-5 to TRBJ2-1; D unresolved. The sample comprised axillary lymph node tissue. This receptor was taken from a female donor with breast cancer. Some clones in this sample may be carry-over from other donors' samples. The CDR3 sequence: CASGSPKPGSYNEQFF. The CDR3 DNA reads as TGCGCTAGTGGTTCGCCAAAACCAGGCTCCTACAATGAGCAGTTCTTC.